A selection of T cell receptor beta chains follows, all from one sample in a study of blood T cells in healthy people across ages. MiXCR, applied by TCRdb to the 5' RACE reads, yields one record per CDR3 protein. The sample holds about 1.4 million distinct CDR3 sequences; 55% to 75% are singletons and the top ten take roughly 6.3%. The sample taken for sequencing was blood. Receptor source: a man aged 18 to 29 in good health. The CDR3 runs from the conserved cysteine through the conserved F or W. A D gene is named only where the DNA matches it firmly. Not all rows give a size; the values are once, few, many and, for expanded clones, a class.

size: few
J: TRBJ2-3
V: TRBV12-3/TRBV12-4
D: -
DNA: TGTGCCAGCACCACGGGTGGTGCAGATACGCAGTATTTT
CDR3: CASTTGGADTQYF

size: -
J: TRBJ2-5
V: TRBV6-1
D: -
DNA: TGTGCCAGCAGTGAGTTATATAACCAAGAGACCCAGTACTTC
CDR3: CASSELYNQETQYF

size: -
J: TRBJ2-1
V: TRBV5-1
D: TRBD2
DNA: TGCGCCTGCAGCTGGACTAGCGGGTCTTACTACAATGAGCAGTTCTTC
CDR3: CACSWTSGSYYNEQFF

size: few
J: TRBJ2-4
V: TRBV5-4
D: TRBD1
DNA: TGTGCCAGCAGTAAACATCCCGTAGGACAGGAAAACATTCAGTACTTC
CDR3: CASSKHPVGQENIQYF

size: few
J: TRBJ1-6
V: TRBV7-2
D: -
DNA: TGTGCCAGCAGCCCGGGGGTGGTACTTAATTCACCCCTCCACTTT
CDR3: CASSPGVVLNSPLHF

size: -
J: TRBJ2-6
V: TRBV6-2/TRBV6-3
D: -
DNA: TGTGCCAGCAGCTTAATACAGCCCCAGGGAGGGGCCAACGTCCTGACTTTC
CDR3: CASSLIQPQGGANVLTF

size: -
J: TRBJ2-7
V: TRBV7-8
D: TRBD1
DNA: TGTGCCAGCAGCGCCCGCCAGGGACAGGGGAGCGATGAGCAGTACTTC
CDR3: CASSARQGQGSDEQYF

size: -
J: TRBJ2-7
V: TRBV29-1
D: -
DNA: TGCAGCGTCCCAAGCGGAGAGCAGTACTTC
CDR3: CSVPSGEQYF

size: few
J: TRBJ2-2
V: TRBV27
D: TRBD2
DNA: TGTGCCAGCAGCCGGGGAGGGGAAAACACCGGGGAGCTGTTTTTT
CDR3: CASSRGGENTGELFF

size: -
J: TRBJ2-1
V: TRBV20-1
D: TRBD2
DNA: TGCAGTGCTAGCCCCCCTACTAGCGGGATCAATGAGCAGTTCTTC
CDR3: CSASPPTSGINEQFF

size: -
J: TRBJ1-1
V: TRBV18
D: -
DNA: TGTGCCAGCTCACCACCGGGTTTGATAGGGGTCGGCGAGGCTGAAGCTTTCTTT
CDR3: CASSPPGLIGVGEAEAFF

size: -
J: TRBJ1-6
V: TRBV4-3
D: -
DNA: TGCGCCAGCAGCCAAGGGATAAATTCACCCCTCCACTTT
CDR3: CASSQGINSPLHF

size: -
J: TRBJ2-3
V: TRBV24-1
D: -
DNA: TGTGCCACCAGTGATCCAATAGGGCCACGGCGGGCAGATACGCAGTATTTT
CDR3: CATSDPIGPRRADTQYF

size: -
J: TRBJ2-7
V: TRBV29-1
D: TRBD1
DNA: TGCAGCGTTCCGACCAGGTGGGACAGCACGTGGAACGAGCAGTACTTC
CDR3: CSVPTRWDSTWNEQYF

size: once
J: TRBJ1-6
V: TRBV6-5
D: -
DNA: TGTGCCAGCAGTTACGCAGCGAATTCACCCCTCCACTTT
CDR3: CASSYAANSPLHF

size: -
J: TRBJ1-2
V: TRBV6-5
D: -
DNA: TGTGCCAGCAGGCGCTCACAGGGAAACTATGGCTACACCTTC
CDR3: CASRRSQGNYGYTF

size: -
J: TRBJ1-6
V: TRBV7-9
D: TRBD1
DNA: TGTGCCAGCAGCTTGACAGGGGACGATTCACCCCTCCACTTT
CDR3: CASSLTGDDSPLHF

size: few
J: TRBJ2-3
V: TRBV20-1
D: TRBD2
DNA: TGCAGTGCAATCAGCGGGAGTAGCACAGATACGCAGTATTTT
CDR3: CSAISGSSTDTQYF

size: -
J: TRBJ1-2
V: TRBV20-1
D: -
DNA: TGCAGTGCTATCCATCGGCACAATAACTATGGCTACACCTTC
CDR3: CSAIHRHNNYGYTF

size: -
J: TRBJ1-6
V: TRBV7-9
D: TRBD1
DNA: TGTGCCAGCATGGGACAGGGAGGCCGGTCACCCCTCCACTTT
CDR3: CASMGQGGRSPLHF

size: few
J: TRBJ2-3
V: TRBV6-6
D: -
DNA: TGTGCCAGCATGGGTGGGTATACGCAGTATTTT
CDR3: CASMGGYTQYF

size: -
J: TRBJ2-3
V: TRBV6-5
D: -
DNA: TGTGCCAGCACCCTAGGGGACCCCCGCACAGATACGCAGTATTTT
CDR3: CASTLGDPRTDTQYF

size: -
J: TRBJ2-3
V: TRBV15
D: TRBD2
DNA: TGTGCCACCAAGGTAGCGGGTGGGGATACGCAGTATTTT
CDR3: CATKVAGGDTQYF

size: few
J: TRBJ1-1
V: TRBV29-1
D: -
DNA: TGCAGCGTTGACCTTATGCTAGGGACCACTGAAGCTTTCTTT
CDR3: CSVDLMLGTTEAFF

size: -
J: TRBJ1-1
V: TRBV7-9
D: -
DNA: TGTGCCAGCAGCCCTCGTCCGACGGAGAACACTGAAGCTTTCTTT
CDR3: CASSPRPTENTEAFF

size: -
J: TRBJ2-1
V: TRBV11-2
D: TRBD2
DNA: TGTGCCAGCAGCCAGCGGGATCCCCCCTACAATGAGCAGTTCTTC
CDR3: CASSQRDPPYNEQFF

size: -
J: TRBJ2-1
V: TRBV7-6
D: -
DNA: TGTGCCAGCAGCTTAGGCGTGGGAAACAATGAGCAGTTCTTC
CDR3: CASSLGVGNNEQFF

size: few
J: TRBJ2-7
V: TRBV27
D: TRBD1
DNA: TGTGCCAGCAGTCCGCGGACAGGGGAGGACGAGCAGTACTTC
CDR3: CASSPRTGEDEQYF